The clone carrying this TCR beta chain was detected once. As handled by the study authors: Nucleated cell counts were estimated from reference gene primer amplification. Only in-frame clones appear in the TCRdb table, and some are missing; sequencing was by immunoSEQ multiplex PCR. That table gives V, J and clone size, and the DNA gave D and trimming. Seen here are tens of thousands of clones, 86% observed once, and the top ten hold 15% to 20%. The record originates from a study of blood T cell repertoires in COVID-19. Whole-study context: The origin of the acute and convalescent COVID-19 samples was the United States, Italy and Spain. Nucleic acid was either cDNA or gDNA, and it came from T cells, B-cell-depleted T cells, or PBMCs.

Sequenced: peripheral blood. The source of this sequence is a man aged 50 to 59 in a cohort sampled during active COVID-19.

DNA of the CDR3: TGCGCCAGCAGCTTGGGGGAGGATGAACTTTCGGAGCAGTTCTTC. It yields the protein CASSLGEDELSEQFF. The chain joins TRBV5-1 to TRBJ2-1; a weak D match, TRBD2 (6 bases). The V end lost 0 bases, the J end lost 10 bases, and 17 bases lay between the germline ends. Germline CDR1 SGHRS, CDR2 YFSETQ. This CDR3 contains 15 residues.